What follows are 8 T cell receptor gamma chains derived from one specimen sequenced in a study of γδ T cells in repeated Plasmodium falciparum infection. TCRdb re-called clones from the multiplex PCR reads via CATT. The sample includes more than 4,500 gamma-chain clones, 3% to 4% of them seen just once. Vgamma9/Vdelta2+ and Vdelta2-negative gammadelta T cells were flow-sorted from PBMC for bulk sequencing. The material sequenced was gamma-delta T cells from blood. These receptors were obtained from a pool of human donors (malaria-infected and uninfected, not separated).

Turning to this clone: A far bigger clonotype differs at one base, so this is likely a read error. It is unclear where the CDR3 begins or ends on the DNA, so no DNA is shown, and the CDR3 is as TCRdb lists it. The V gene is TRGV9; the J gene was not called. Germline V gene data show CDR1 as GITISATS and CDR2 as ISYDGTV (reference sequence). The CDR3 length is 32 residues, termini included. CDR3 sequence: CALWEVQEIIRNSLAVEQHLLSQVSIGRIQHF.

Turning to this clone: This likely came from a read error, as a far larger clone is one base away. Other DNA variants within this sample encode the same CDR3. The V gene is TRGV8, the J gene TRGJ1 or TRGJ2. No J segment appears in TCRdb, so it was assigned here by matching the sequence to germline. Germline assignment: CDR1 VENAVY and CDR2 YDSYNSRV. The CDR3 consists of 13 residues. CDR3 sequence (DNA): TGTGCCACTTGGGAATACATTACGCAGGGGAAACTCTTT. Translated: CATWEYITQGKLF.

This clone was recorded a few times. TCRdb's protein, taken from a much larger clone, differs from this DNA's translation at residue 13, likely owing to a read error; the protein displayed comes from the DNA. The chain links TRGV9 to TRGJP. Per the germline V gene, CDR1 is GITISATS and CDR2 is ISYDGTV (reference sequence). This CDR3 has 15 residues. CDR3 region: CALWNPALGKKIEVF. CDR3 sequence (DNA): TGTGCCTTGTGGAACCCCGCGTTGGGCAAAAAAATCGAGGTATTT.

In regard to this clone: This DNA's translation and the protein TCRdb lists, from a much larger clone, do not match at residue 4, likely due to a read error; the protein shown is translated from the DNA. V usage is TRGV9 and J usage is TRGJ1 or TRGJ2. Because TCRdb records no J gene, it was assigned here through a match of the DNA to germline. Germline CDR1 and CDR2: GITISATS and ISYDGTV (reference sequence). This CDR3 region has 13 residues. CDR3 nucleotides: TGTGCCTTGCGGGACGAAGATTATTATAAGAAACTCTTT. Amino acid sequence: CALRDEDYYKKLF.

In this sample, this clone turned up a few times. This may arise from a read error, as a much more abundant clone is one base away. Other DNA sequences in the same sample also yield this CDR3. CDR3 sequence (DNA): TGTGCCACCTGGGATGGGCCTAAAAATAAGAAGCTCTTT. Protein: CATWDGPKNKKLF. The chain recombines TRGV4 with TRGJ1 or TRGJ2. Germline V gene lookup returns CDR1 EGSTGY and CDR2 YDSYTSSV. The CDR3 is 13 residues long.

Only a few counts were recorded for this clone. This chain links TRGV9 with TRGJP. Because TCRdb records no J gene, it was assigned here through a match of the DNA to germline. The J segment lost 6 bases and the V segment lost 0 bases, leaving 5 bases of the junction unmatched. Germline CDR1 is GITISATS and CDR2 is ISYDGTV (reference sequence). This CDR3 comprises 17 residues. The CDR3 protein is CALWEVPRELGKKIKVF. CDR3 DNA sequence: TGTGCCTTGTGGGAGGTGCCTAGAGAGTTGGGCAAAAAAATCAAGGTATTT.

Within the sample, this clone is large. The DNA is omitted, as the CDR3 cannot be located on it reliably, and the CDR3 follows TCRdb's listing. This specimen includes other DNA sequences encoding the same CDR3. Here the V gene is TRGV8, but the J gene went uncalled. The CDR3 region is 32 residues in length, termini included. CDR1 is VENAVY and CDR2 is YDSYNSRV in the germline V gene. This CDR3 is CATWDGDFIIRNSLAVEQHLLSQVSIGRIQHF.

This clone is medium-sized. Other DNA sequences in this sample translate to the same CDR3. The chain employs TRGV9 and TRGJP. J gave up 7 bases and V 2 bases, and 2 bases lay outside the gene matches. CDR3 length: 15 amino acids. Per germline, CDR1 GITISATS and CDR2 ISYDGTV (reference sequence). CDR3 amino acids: CALWEAELGKKIKVF. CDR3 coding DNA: TGTGCCTTGTGGGAGGCGGAGTTGGGCAAAAAAATCAAGGTATTT.